A selection of T cell receptor beta chains follows, all from one sample in a study of blood T cell repertoires in COVID-19. Here immunoSEQ multiplex PCR was the method, and the copy in TCRdb shows in-frame clones only, minus some. This table holds 81,000 or so clones, about 81% found once. The sample comprised peripheral blood. Receptor source: a human donor in a cohort sampled during active COVID-19. The CDR3 runs from the conserved cysteine through the conserved F or W. D genes are given only for firm matches. Clone sizes are given selectively: once, few, many, or a class where the clone is expanded.

abundance	d_gene	v_gene	j_gene	CDR3aa	CDR3nt
NA	NA	TRBV5-5	TRBJ2-1	CASSQGLVTYNEQFF	TGTGCCAGCAGCCAGGGGTTGGTGACCTACAATGAGCAGTTCTTC
NA	TRBD2	TRBV5-1	TRBJ2-4	CASTLGGGAKNIQYF	TGCGCCAGCACCCTTGGCGGGGGGGCCAAAAACATTCAGTACTTC
NA	NA	TRBV6-5	TRBJ2-7	CASSGLNTYF	TGTGCCAGCTCGGGTCTCAATACGTACTTC
NA	TRBD1	TRBV6-5	TRBJ2-6	CATLQGARGANVLTF	TGTGCCACTCTCCAGGGGGCGAGGGGGGCCAACGTCCTGACTTTC
NA	TRBD2	TRBV19	TRBJ2-5	CASSIGRGAGETQYF	TGTGCCAGTAGTATCGGGCGGGGGGCGGGGGAGACCCAGTACTTC
NA	NA	TRBV2	TRBJ2-2	CASSGEVGDTGELFF	TGTGCCAGCAGTGGGGAGGTTGGCGACACCGGGGAGCTGTTTTTT
NA	NA	TRBV12-3/TRBV12-4	TRBJ1-2	CASSLLSGNGYTF	TGTGCCAGCAGTTTATTGTCAGGGAACGGCTACACCTTC
NA	NA	TRBV12-3/TRBV12-4	TRBJ1-2	CASTTDPNYGYTF	TGTGCCAGCACCACTGATCCGAACTATGGCTACACCTTC
NA	NA	TRBV2	TRBJ1-1	CASTSYGSTEAFF	TGTGCCAGCACCAGTTACGGGTCCACTGAAGCTTTCTTT
NA	NA	TRBV12-3/TRBV12-4	TRBJ1-1	CASSFEANTEAFF	TGTGCCAGCAGTTTTGAAGCGAACACTGAAGCTTTCTTT
NA	NA	TRBV7-8	TRBJ1-5	CASSQQVNSNQPQHF	TGTGCCAGCAGTCAACAGGTTAATAGCAATCAGCCCCAGCATTTT
NA	TRBD1	TRBV5-1	TRBJ1-2	CASSLRQGAFYGYTF	TGCGCCAGCAGCCTCAGACAGGGGGCGTTCTATGGCTACACCTTC
few	NA	TRBV27	TRBJ2-2	CASSLNGGYTGELFF	TGTGCCAGCAGTTTAAATGGGGGGTACACCGGGGAGCTGTTTTTT
once	TRBD1	TRBV4-2	TRBJ2-3	CASSQGGGTGSDTQYF	TGTGCCAGCAGCCAAGGTGGGGGGACAGGGTCAGATACGCAGTATTTT
few	TRBD1	TRBV11-2	TRBJ1-1	CASRPYRDRHTEAFF	TGTGCCAGCAGACCATATCGGGACAGACACACTGAAGCTTTCTTT
NA	NA	TRBV7-9	TRBJ1-1	CASTQKEGRRGVGTEAFF	TGTGCCAGCACCCAAAAGGAGGGGAGGCGGGGAGTGGGAACTGAAGCTTTCTTT
NA	NA	TRBV15	TRBJ2-6	CATSRDLLGQGRSGANVLTF	TGTGCCACCAGCAGAGATTTACTGGGCCAAGGCCGCTCTGGGGCCAACGTCCTGACTTTC
NA	TRBD1	TRBV2	TRBJ1-6	CASSDGDRVNSPLHF	TGTGCCAGCAGTGACGGGGACAGGGTAAATTCACCCCTCCACTTT
NA	TRBD1	TRBV5-1	TRBJ2-5	CASSDGQGGETQYF	TGCGCCAGCAGCGACGGACAGGGGGGAGAGACCCAGTACTTC
NA	TRBD1	TRBV5-5	TRBJ1-2	CASSSIRGQTDNYGYTF	TGTGCCAGCAGCTCGATACGGGGACAGACTGACAACTATGGCTACACCTTC
NA	NA	TRBV7-2	TRBJ2-4	CASSLVVIDIQYF	TGTGCCAGCAGCTTAGTCGTTATTGACATTCAGTACTTC
NA	NA	TRBV5-5	TRBJ1-6	CASSLVGGDSPLHF	TGTGCCAGCAGCTTGGTCGGGGGTGATTCACCCCTCCACTTT
NA	TRBD2	TRBV5-1	TRBJ2-7	CASSLVRGVLYEQYF	TGCGCCAGCAGCTTGGTCCGGGGGGTTCTCTACGAGCAGTACTTC
NA	NA	TRBV5-6	TRBJ2-7	CASSLRGYPYEQYF	TGTGCCAGCAGCTTACGGGGGTACCCCTACGAGCAGTACTTC
NA	NA	TRBV3-1/TRBV3-2	TRBJ2-1	CASSGRGAKSYNEQFF	TGTGCCAGCAGTGGCCGGGGGGCCAAAAGCTACAATGAGCAGTTCTTC
NA	NA	TRBV28	TRBJ1-2	CASSIYAYGYTF	TGTGCCAGCAGTATCTACGCCTATGGCTACACCTTC
NA	TRBD1	TRBV30	TRBJ2-7	CAWETGISYEQYF	TGTGCCTGGGAGACAGGGATCTCCTACGAGCAGTACTTC
few	NA	TRBV24-1	TRBJ2-1	CATSETEGPRNEQFF	TGTGCCACCAGTGAGACGGAGGGGCCCCGCAATGAGCAGTTCTTC
NA	NA	TRBV27	TRBJ2-3	CASSLQQGRWDTQYF	TGTGCCAGCAGTTTACAACAGGGCCGTTGGGATACGCAGTATTTT
NA	TRBD1	TRBV7-3	TRBJ2-2	CASSLRGGAGGELFF	TGTGCCAGCAGCTTACGAGGGGGCGCTGGCGGGGAGCTGTTTTTT
NA	NA	TRBV27	TRBJ1-5	CASSLRSSADSNQPQHF	TGTGCCAGCAGTTTACGTTCCAGTGCGGATAGCAATCAGCCCCAGCATTTT
NA	NA	TRBV29-1	TRBJ2-7	CSVGTDSYEQYF	TGCAGCGTTGGGACAGACTCCTACGAGCAGTACTTC
NA	NA	TRBV28	TRBJ2-7	CASRRRGAIYEQYF	TGTGCCAGCAGGAGGCGTGGAGCGATCTACGAGCAGTACTTC
NA	NA	TRBV11-1	TRBJ1-5	CASSLQSNQPQHF	TGTGCCAGCAGCTTACAGAGCAATCAGCCCCAGCATTTT
NA	NA	TRBV7-9	TRBJ2-3	CASSPSVSISDTQYF	TGTGCCAGCAGCCCTTCGGTATCTATCTCAGATACGCAGTATTTT
NA	NA	TRBV24-1	TRBJ2-7	CATSETGKTEQYF	TGTGCCACCAGTGAGACGGGAAAGACCGAGCAGTACTTC
NA	NA	TRBV6-2/TRBV6-3	TRBJ1-2	CASSPRVGYGYTF	TGTGCCAGCAGTCCCAGGGTTGGCTATGGCTACACCTTC
once	NA	TRBV5-1	TRBJ1-1	CASSSRQAGRGTEAFF	TGCGCCAGCAGCTCCCGACAGGCCGGCCGGGGCACTGAAGCTTTCTTT
NA	TRBD1	TRBV7-2	TRBJ1-2	CASGRDRINYGYTF	TGTGCCAGCGGCCGGGACAGAATTAACTATGGCTACACCTTC
NA	TRBD1	TRBV18	TRBJ2-3	CASSPSTGGLVDTQYF	TGTGCCAGCTCACCATCCACAGGGGGCTTGGTAGATACGCAGTATTTT
NA	TRBD2	TRBV11-2	TRBJ2-7	CASSLVGTSGGTYEQYF	TGTGCCAGCAGCTTAGTAGGGACTAGCGGGGGTACCTACGAGCAGTACTTC
NA	NA	TRBV7-3	TRBJ2-2	CASSLDRPTGELFF	TGTGCCAGCAGCTTAGACAGACCCACCGGGGAGCTGTTTTTT
NA	NA	TRBV6-1	TRBJ2-3	CASSENRARTDTQYF	TGTGCCAGCAGTGAAAACAGGGCCCGCACAGATACGCAGTATTTT
NA	TRBD2	TRBV7-2	TRBJ2-3	CASSLELAGRDTQYF	TGTGCCAGCAGCTTAGAACTAGCGGGGAGAGATACGCAGTATTTT
NA	TRBD1	TRBV28	TRBJ2-7	CASSLSRTGSYEQYF	TGTGCCAGCAGTTTATCCCGGACAGGGTCCTACGAGCAGTACTTC